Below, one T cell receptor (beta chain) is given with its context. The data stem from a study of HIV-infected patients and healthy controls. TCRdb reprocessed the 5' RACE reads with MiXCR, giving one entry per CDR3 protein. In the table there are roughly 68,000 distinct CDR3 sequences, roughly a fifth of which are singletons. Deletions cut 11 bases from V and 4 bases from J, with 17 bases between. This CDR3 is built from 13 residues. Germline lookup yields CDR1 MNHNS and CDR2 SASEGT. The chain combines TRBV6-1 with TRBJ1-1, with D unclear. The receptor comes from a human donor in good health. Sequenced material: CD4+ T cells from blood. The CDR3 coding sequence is TGTGCCTCATTCGGGTTTAGGGCCACTGAAGCTTTCTTT. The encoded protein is CASFGFRATEAFF.